Listed below are T cell receptor beta chains from one sample, sequenced in a study of T cell changes during pregnancy in multiple sclerosis. The protocol was immunoSEQ multiplex PCR, while the TCRdb copy is restricted to in-frame clones and leaves out a portion. This sample has tens of thousands of clones, with about 91% found just once. The sample in question was peripheral blood, obtained in the first trimester of pregnancy. The receptors were sampled from a female donor with multiple sclerosis, enrolled in a pregnancy study. CDR3s include the opening cysteine and the closing phenylalanine or tryptophan. The D gene is left open where the match is weak. Clone sizes are given selectively: once, few, many, or a class where the clone is expanded.

TRBJ1-5 few 13 TRBV7-3 . CASSTTRDQPQHF TGTGCCAGCAGCACCACACGGGATCAGCCCCAGCATTTT
TRBJ2-7 . 14 TRBV5-5 . CASSSGDTSSSQYF TGTGCCAGCAGCTCCGGGGACACTAGTTCCTCGCAGTACTTC
TRBJ1-4 . 13 TRBV27 TRBD1 CASSVGTVRKLFF TGTGCCAGCAGTGTTGGGACAGTTCGAAAACTGTTTTTT
TRBJ2-3 . 15 TRBV19 . CASSIGQGITDTQYF TGTGCCAGTAGTATTGGTCAGGGGATCACAGATACGCAGTATTTT
TRBJ2-2 . 16 TRBV2 TRBD2 CASSERAGVNTGELFF TGTGCCAGCAGTGAACGGGCGGGGGTTAACACCGGGGAGCTGTTTTTT
TRBJ1-4 . 14 TRBV5-4 . CASSLGQEREKLFF TGTGCCAGCAGCTTGGGACAGGAACGCGAAAAACTGTTTTTT
TRBJ1-2 . 13 TRBV7-2 TRBD1 CASSSLTGGVNTF TGTGCCAGCAGCTCCCTGACAGGGGGCGTTAACACCTTC
TRBJ1-6 . 13 TRBV6-5 . CASSYFSNSPLHF TGTGCCAGCAGTTATTTTTCGAATTCACCCCTCCACTTT
TRBJ2-5 . 17 TRBV5-5 . CASSLTAGGRIQETQYF TGTGCCAGCAGCTTGACGGCCGGGGGACGGATTCAAGAGACCCAGTACTTC
TRBJ1-4 . 15 TRBV18 TRBD1 CASSPSGQGGEKLFF TGTGCCAGCTCACCCTCGGGACAGGGGGGAGAAAAACTGTTTTTT
TRBJ2-7 . 15 TRBV25-1 TRBD2 CASSELWGGNYEQYF TGTGCCAGCAGTGAATTATGGGGAGGGAACTACGAGCAGTACTTC
TRBJ2-1 . 13 TRBV9 . CASSTLSHNEQFF TGTGCCAGCAGCACCCTATCCCACAATGAGCAGTTCTTC
TRBJ2-1 . 16 TRBV5-4 TRBD1 CASSIAGTGRTNEQFF TGTGCCAGCAGCATCGCCGGGACAGGGCGAACAAATGAGCAGTTCTTC
TRBJ1-1 . 14 TRBV9 . CASSERPTPTEAFF TGTGCCAGCAGCGAGAGGCCTACCCCCACTGAAGCTTTCTTT
TRBJ1-4 . 17 TRBV4-3 TRBD1 CASSHGAPGGTLEKLFF TGCGCCAGCAGCCACGGCGCACCAGGGGGCACACTTGAAAAACTGTTTTTT
TRBJ2-7 . 12 TRBV19 TRBD1 CASRTGTGDPSF TGTGCCAGTAGAACCGGGACAGGGGACCCATCCTTC
TRBJ2-3 . 13 TRBV7-3 . CASSLVITDTQYF TGTGCCAGCAGCTTAGTTATCACAGATACGCAGTATTTT
TRBJ1-2 . 14 TRBV10-3 TRBD1 CAISRDRGSYGYTF TGTGCCATCAGCCGGGACAGGGGATCTTATGGCTACACCTTC
TRBJ1-1 . 13 TRBV7-2 . CASSLLGPGEAFF TGTGCCAGCAGCTTATTGGGTCCAGGTGAAGCTTTCTTT
TRBJ2-2 . 16 TRBV27 TRBD2 CASTPAGLANTGELFF TGTGCCAGCACACCAGCGGGGCTCGCGAACACCGGGGAGCTGTTTTTT
TRBJ2-3 . 12 TRBV7-2 . CASSPPSNTQYF TGTGCCAGCAGCCCACCGTCTAACACGCAGTATTTT
TRBJ1-3 . 14 TRBV25-1 . CAGTRPYSGNTIYF TGTGCCGGGACTAGACCTTACTCTGGAAACACCATATATTTT
TRBJ1-1 . 14 TRBV6-1 . CAISAGTKNTEAFF TGTGCCATCTCTGCCGGGACAAAGAACACTGAAGCTTTCTTT
TRBJ2-3 . 15 TRBV6-1 TRBD1 CASSEVQGATDTQYF TGTGCCAGCAGTGAGGTTCAGGGGGCGACAGATACGCAGTATTTT
TRBJ2-3 . 16 TRBV2 . CASRIGTPRGTDTQYF TGTGCCAGCAGGATAGGGACTCCCCGGGGTACAGATACGCAGTATTTT
TRBJ1-2 . 13 TRBV29-1 . CSVSLQGTIGYTF TGCAGCGTTTCTCTCCAAGGGACAATCGGCTACACCTTC
TRBJ2-7 . 16 TRBV9 . CASSGSPGRPPYEQYF TGTGCCAGCAGCGGATCCCCAGGGCGACCTCCCTACGAGCAGTACTTC
TRBJ2-5 . 15 TRBV4-3 TRBD1 CASSQEWTGFETQYF TGCGCCAGCAGCCAAGAGTGGACAGGGTTTGAGACCCAGTACTTC
TRBJ1-4 . 13 TRBV10-3 . CAISGAGEEKLFF TGTGCCATCAGTGGGGCAGGGGAAGAAAAACTGTTTTTT
TRBJ2-3 . 15 TRBV7-8 TRBD1 CASSPGQGFSDTQYF TGTGCCAGCAGTCCGGGACAGGGTTTCTCAGATACGCAGTATTTT
TRBJ2-5 . 14 TRBV7-3 . CASSLFGSQETQYF TGTGCCAGCAGCTTATTTGGCTCCCAAGAGACCCAGTACTTC
TRBJ2-3 . 12 TRBV7-2 . CASRLLEHTQYF TGTGCCAGCCGCCTCCTCGAGCATACGCAGTATTTT
TRBJ2-1 . 13 TRBV6-1 . CASRLMENNEQFF TGTGCCAGCAGGTTAATGGAGAACAATGAGCAGTTCTTC
TRBJ2-5 . 15 TRBV18 TRBD1 CASSPPTGGTETQYF TGTGCCAGCTCACCACCGACAGGGGGAACGGAGACCCAGTACTTC
TRBJ2-7 . 13 TRBV7-2 . CASSLARTTEQYF TGTGCCAGCAGCTTAGCGCGGACTACCGAGCAGTACTTC
TRBJ2-6 . 17 TRBV19 . CASSIVQGFSGANVLTF TGTGCCAGTAGTATAGTTCAGGGCTTCTCTGGGGCCAACGTCCTGACTTTC
TRBJ1-5 . 15 TRBV19 TRBD1 CASSIIDRDVQPQHF TGTGCCAGTAGTATTATTGACAGGGATGTTCAGCCCCAGCATTTT
TRBJ2-3 . 14 TRBV7-8 . CASRRTARTDTQYF TGTGCCAGCAGACGGACAGCCCGCACAGATACGCAGTATTTT
TRBJ2-3 . 16 TRBV18 . CASSPDRGSDTDTQYF TGTGCCAGCTCACCCGACCGGGGATCGGACACAGATACGCAGTATTTT
TRBJ2-1 . 16 TRBV6-6 . CASSYPPGRSYNEQFF TGTGCCAGCAGTTACCCCCCAGGGCGCTCCTACAATGAGCAGTTCTTC
TRBJ1-1 . 14 TRBV7-2 . CASSPGQRNTEAFF TGTGCCAGCAGCCCTGGACAGCGGAACACTGAAGCTTTCTTT
TRBJ1-2 . 13 TRBV5-4 . CASSLGGSYGYTF TGTGCCAGCAGCTTGGGAGGGAGCTATGGCTACACCTTC